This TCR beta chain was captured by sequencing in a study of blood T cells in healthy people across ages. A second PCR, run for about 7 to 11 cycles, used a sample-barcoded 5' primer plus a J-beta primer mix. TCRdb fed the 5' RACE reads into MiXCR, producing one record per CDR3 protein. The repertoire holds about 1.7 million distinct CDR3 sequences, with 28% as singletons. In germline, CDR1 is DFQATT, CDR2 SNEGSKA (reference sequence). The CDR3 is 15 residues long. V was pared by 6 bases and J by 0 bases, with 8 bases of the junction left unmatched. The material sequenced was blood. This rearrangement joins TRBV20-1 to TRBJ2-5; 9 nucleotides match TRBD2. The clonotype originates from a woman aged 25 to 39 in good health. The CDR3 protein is CSAHSEREDQETQYF. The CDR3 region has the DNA TGCAGTGCCCACTCCGAGCGGGAGGACCAAGAGACCCAGTACTTC.